The 30 T cell receptor beta chains listed next were all sequenced from one sample in a study of blood T cell repertoires in COVID-19. TCRdb's copy holds only in-frame clones and misses some; the assay was immunoSEQ multiplex PCR. In the table there are about 150,000 clones, around 79% of which are singletons. What was sequenced was peripheral blood. These receptors were taken from a woman in her 70s with COVID-19, enrolled during active disease.

J is TRBJ1-1 and V is TRBV4-2; D remains ambiguous. V was clipped by 0 bases and J by 8 bases, with 10 bases between them. Germline CDR1 and CDR2: LGHNA and YNFKEQ. The CDR3 consists of 13 residues. The CDR3, as DNA: TGTGCCAGCAGCCAAGAGGTCTCGGTAGAAGCTTTCTTT. It yields the protein CASSQEVSVEAFF.

The rearrangement joins TRBV2 to TRBJ1-1, with 7 bases lining up with TRBD1. With V trimmed by 3 bases and J by 11 bases, 9 bases remained unmatched. This CDR3 region has 13 residues. Looked up from germline, CDR1 is SNHLY and CDR2 is FYNNEI. In DNA, the CDR3 is TGTGCCAGCAGTGACGCCGACAGGGTTGGGGCTTTCTTT. Its translation: CASSDADRVGAFF.

The V call is TRBV18, the J call TRBJ1-5; weak D call: TRBD1 (6 bases). The CDR3 runs to 15 residues. Germline CDR1 is KGHSH and CDR2 is LQKENI. V was cut by 3 bases and J by 1 base, with 10 bases left in between. CDR3 in amino acids: CASSPSGESNQPQHF. The CDR3 DNA reads TGTGCCAGCTCACCGTCAGGGGAGAGCAATCAGCCCCAGCATTTT. Full variable domain (rest looked up from reference TRBV18 and TRBJ1-5): NAGVMQNPRHLVRRRGQEARLRCSPMKGHSHVYWYRQLPEEGLKFMVYLQKENIIDESGMPKERFSAEFPKEGPSILRIQQVVRGDSAAYFCASSPSGESNQPQHFGDGTRLSIL.

As for this clone: This may come from a read error, since a much larger clone is one base off. The rearrangement uses TRBV25-1 and TRBJ2-7; 9 bases line up with TRBD1. The CDR3 sequence is 13 residues long. Germline lookup yields CDR1 MGHDK and CDR2 SYGVNS. The junction had 3 bases not matched to a gene; V was cut back by 6 bases and J by 3 bases. The CDR3 region is CASSQGQGYEQYF. The CDR3 DNA reads TGTGCCAGCAGCCAGGGACAGGGCTACGAGCAGTACTTC.

The chain combines TRBV30 with TRBJ1-5, with 7 nucleotides matching TRBD1. CDR3 length: 13 amino acids. V gave up 6 bases and J gave up 1 base; unmatched junction bases: 3. The V gene's germline CDR1 is GTSNPN and CDR2 SVGIG (reference sequence). CDR3 protein: CACTTGSNQPQHF. The CDR3, as DNA: TGTGCCTGCACGACAGGGAGCAATCAGCCCCAGCATTTT.

For this clone: The same CDR3 also results from other DNA sequences found in this sample. The chain has TRBV7-2 and TRBJ1-2, with D maybe TRBD1 (5 bases). Trimming left V 2 bases short and J 3 bases short, with 7 bases between. The CDR3 consists of 13 residues. Germline loops: CDR1 SGHTA, CDR2 FQGNSA. CDR3 in DNA: TGTGCCAGCAGCTTATCCAGGGACTATGGCTACACCTTC. This encodes CASSLSRDYGYTF.

The gene calls are TRBV19 and TRBJ1-1; D unresolved. Germline lookup yields CDR1 LNHDA and CDR2 SQIVND (reference sequence). The germline V and J ends were trimmed by 3 bases and 0 bases, with 5 bases remaining between them. This CDR3 is 13 amino acids long. The DNA for the CDR3 is TGTGCCAGTAGTATTCTCCTGAACACTGAAGCTTTCTTT. Translated: CASSILLNTEAFF.

The chain is built from TRBV2 and TRBJ2-7, with D perhaps matching TRBD2 (6 bases). V was cut by 6 bases and J by 0 bases, with 18 bases left in between. Germline CDR1 and CDR2: SNHLY and FYNNEI. This CDR3 is built from 16 residues. The CDR3 reads CASRGGRSGSSYEQYF. CDR3 nucleotides: TGTGCCAGCAGGGGAGGTCGGTCAGGGAGCTCCTACGAGCAGTACTTC.

The chain combines TRBV7-2 with TRBJ1-3; no clear D. The CDR3 extends over 17 amino acids. The V end lost 4 bases, the J end lost 0 bases, and 16 bases lay between the germline ends. Germline CDR1 and CDR2: SGHTA and FQGNSA. This chain's CDR3 is CASSWGLGGNSGNTIYF. DNA for the CDR3: TGTGCCAGCAGCTGGGGTCTTGGAGGCAACTCTGGAAACACCATATATTTT.

This chain links TRBV7-9 with TRBJ1-3, with TRBD1 as a possible D gene (6 bases). The CDR3 contains 14 residues. Between the trimmed V and J ends, which lost 2 bases and 2 bases, there was a span of 7 bases. The germline gives CDR1 SEHNR, CDR2 FQNEAQ (reference sequence). The CDR3: CASSLSGAGNTIYF. CDR3 DNA: TGTGCCAGCAGCTTATCAGGGGCTGGAAACACCATATATTTT.

This sequence joins TRBV5-4 and TRBJ2-5; 11 bases agree with TRBD1. Germline V lookup: CDR1 SGHNT, CDR2 YYREEE (reference sequence). The J segment lost 1 base and the V segment lost 4 bases, leaving 6 bases of the junction unmatched. This CDR3 spans 16 amino acids. The CDR3, as DNA: TGTGCCAGCAGCGCCGGACAGGGGGCCCCCCAAGAGACCCAGTACTTC. Residues: CASSAGQGAPQETQYF.

The chain has TRBV19 and TRBJ1-5; the D gene is possibly TRBD1 (6 bases). The germline V and J ends were trimmed by 0 bases and 0 bases, with 12 bases remaining between them. CDR1 is LNHDA, CDR2 SQIVND, per germline (reference sequence). The CDR3 loop spans 17 amino acids. The CDR3 sequence is CASSIDTGTNSNQPQHF. CDR3 nucleotides: TGTGCCAGTAGTATAGATACAGGGACTAATAGCAATCAGCCCCAGCATTTT.

The J gene is TRBJ2-5, the V gene TRBV29-1; 10 bases match TRBD1. CDR1 SQVTM and CDR2 ANQGSEA come from the germline V gene. With 1 base clipped from V and 9 bases from J, the junction kept 8 bases outside the gene matches. There are 14 residues in the CDR3. The CDR3 spells CSVEGDRGQWAQYF. The CDR3 DNA sequence: TGCAGCGTTGAAGGGGACAGGGGTCAATGGGCCCAGTACTTC.

This chain joins TRBV27 and TRBJ1-5, with 8 positions matching TRBD1. Germline-derived CDR1 and CDR2 are MNHEY and SMNVEV (reference sequence). The V and J ends lost 3 bases and 0 bases, in that order; junction bases with no gene match: 7. CDR3 length: 17 residues. CDR3: CASSLNTGGRSNQPQHF. The CDR3 coding sequence is TGTGCCAGCAGTTTGAATACAGGGGGTCGTAGCAATCAGCCCCAGCATTTT.

The DNA of the CDR3 is TGTGCCAGCAGTCTCGGGGAAATCGGTGAAGCTTTCTTT. It is translated as CASSLGEIGEAFF. This chain uses TRBV2 with TRBJ1-1; D gene uncertain. V lost 5 bases and J lost 7, with 14 bases in between. Germline loops: CDR1 SNHLY, CDR2 FYNNEI. The CDR3 runs 13 residues.

Concerning this clone: The junction departs from germline at one end; a sequencing error may be responsible. CDR3 DNA sequence: TGTGCCAGTAGCCAAGATAGAAGCGGGGGGAAGGCTGGTACGCAGTATTTT. It encodes CASSQDRSGGKAGTQYF. The rearrangement links TRBV3-1 (or the pseudogene TRBV3-2) to TRBJ2-3; TRBD2 agrees at 9 bases. The V gene's germline CDR1 is LGHDT and CDR2 YNNKEL (reference sequence). The CDR3 length is 17 residues.

V gene TRBV9 combines with J gene TRBJ2-2; 10 bases are shared with TRBD2. Germline V gene sequence: CDR1 SGDLS, CDR2 YYNGEE. Germline trimming cut 6 bases from V and 11 bases from J; bases unmatched to any gene: 1. There are 11 residues in the CDR3. CDR3: CASTSGGELFF. Written as DNA, the CDR3 is TGTGCCAGCACTAGCGGGGGAGAGCTGTTTTTT.

The chain combines TRBV28 with TRBJ1-2; no reliable D call. The V gene's germline CDR1 is MDHEN and CDR2 SYDVKM. The CDR3 is made up of 13 amino acids. V lost 3 bases and J 1 base, leaving 6 bases between the germline ends. Written as DNA, the CDR3 is TGTGCCAGCAGTTTTCGGGATAACTATGGCTACACCTTC. Protein product: CASSFRDNYGYTF.

J is TRBJ2-3 and V is TRBV28, with TRBD2 matching over 10 bases. CDR1 is MDHEN and CDR2 is SYDVKM in the germline V gene. V shed 2 bases and J 1 base; nucleotides not matched to a gene: 12. The CDR3 contains 19 residues. The CDR3 here is CASSLGLAESPTGTDTQYF. Here the CDR3 DNA reads TGTGCCAGCAGTTTAGGACTAGCGGAAAGCCCTACCGGCACAGATACGCAGTATTTT.

The V and J genes are TRBV18 and TRBJ2-7, with TRBD1 matching over 7 bases. The V segment lost 3 bases and the J segment 0 bases; nucleotides outside the gene matches: 2. The CDR3 runs to 14 residues. The germline gives CDR1 KGHSH, CDR2 LQKENI. The CDR3 protein is CASSPDRASYEQYF. The CDR3, as DNA: TGTGCCAGCTCACCTGACAGGGCCTCCTACGAGCAGTACTTC.

The chain combines TRBV6-5 with TRBJ1-2; 9 bases map to TRBD1. The V and J ends lost 7 bases and 1 base, in that order; junction bases with no gene match: 4. CDR1 is MNHEY and CDR2 is SVGAGI in the germline V gene. The CDR3 contains 14 residues. CDR3 in amino acids: CASTPGQGNYGYTF. The DNA of the CDR3 is TGTGCCAGCACCCCGGGACAGGGTAACTATGGCTACACCTTC.

This clone showed up just a few times. The J gene is TRBJ2-2, the V gene TRBV3-1 (or the pseudogene TRBV3-2); unclear D gene. Germline CDR1 and CDR2: LGHDT and YNNKEL (reference sequence). The CDR3 has 14 residues. V was clipped by 2 bases and J by 1 base, with 5 bases between them. The CDR3 sequence is CASSQTGNTGELFF. The DNA of the CDR3 is TGTGCCAGCAGCCAAACGGGGAACACCGGGGAGCTGTTTTTT.

The chain links TRBV6-5 to TRBJ1-2; 7 bases fit TRBD1. CDR3 length: 12 residues. The trim removed 6 bases at V and 2 bases at J, leaving 0 bases unmatched. Germline V CDR1 and CDR2: MNHEY, SVGAGI. CDR3 region: CASRQGNYGYTF. The CDR3 nucleotides are TGTGCCAGCAGACAGGGGAACTATGGCTACACCTTC.

This chain uses TRBV7-2 with TRBJ1-1; 10 nucleotides line up with TRBD1. Looked up from germline, CDR1 is SGHTA and CDR2 is FQGNSA. CDR3 length: 14 residues. J gave up 4 bases and V 4 bases, and 3 bases lay outside the gene matches. CDR3 in amino acids: CASSSGQGSTEAFF. The DNA for the CDR3 is TGTGCCAGCAGCTCGGGACAGGGGAGCACTGAAGCTTTCTTT.

The V call is TRBV18, the J call TRBJ1-1; a possible D gene is TRBD1 (5 bases). Trimming cost V 3 bases and J 2 bases, with 13 bases left between them. CDR1 is KGHSH and CDR2 is LQKENI in the germline V gene. The CDR3 consists of 15 residues. CDR3 sequence: CASSPDQGRNTEAFF. The DNA of the CDR3 is TGTGCCAGCTCACCCGACCAGGGAAGAAACACTGAAGCTTTCTTT.

The chain recombines TRBV5-1 with TRBJ1-4; 11 nucleotides match TRBD1. J was trimmed by 7 bases and V by 4 bases; bases with no gene match: 6. Germline V lookup: CDR1 SGHRS, CDR2 YFSETQ. The CDR3 consists of 15 residues. CDR3 DNA sequence: TGCGCCAGCAGCACGGCGGGGACAGGGGGTGAAAAACTGTTTTTT. Translation: CASSTAGTGGEKLFF.

This clone was detected a few times. The chain couples TRBV12-3 or TRBV12-4 to TRBJ1-1; 8 nucleotides match TRBD1. CDR3 size: 13 residues. Trimming at V came to 6 bases and at J to 6 bases, leaving 6 bases not matched to a gene. The chain's CDR3 is CASRSGGRAEAFF. The CDR3, as DNA: TGTGCCAGCAGGTCAGGGGGCAGGGCTGAAGCTTTCTTT.

The chain has TRBV6-2 or TRBV6-3 and TRBJ1-1; D is ambiguous. This CDR3 comprises 14 residues. V gave up 2 bases and J gave up 1 base, with 8 bases separating them. Germline values: CDR1 MNHEY, CDR2 SVGEGT. CDR3 residues: CASSYGLTNTEAFF. Here the CDR3 DNA reads TGTGCCAGCAGTTACGGACTCACGAACACTGAAGCTTTCTTT.

The chain links TRBV5-4 to TRBJ2-3, with 12 bases fitting TRBD2. The J segment lost 6 bases and the V segment lost 3 bases, leaving 14 bases of the junction unmatched. The CDR3 covers 18 residues. CDR1 and CDR2 (germline): SGHNT, YYREEE (reference sequence). CDR3 DNA sequence: TGTGCCAGCAGCTCAAGACTAGCGGGGGACCAACACCGGGATACGCAGTATTTT. This sequence encodes CASSSRLAGDQHRDTQYF.

The gene calls are TRBV3-1 (or the pseudogene TRBV3-2) and TRBJ1-2; D gene ambiguous. Germline values: CDR1 LGHDT, CDR2 YNNKEL (reference sequence). CDR3 size: 16 residues. V dropped 2 bases and J dropped 8 bases, with 21 bases sitting between them. The CDR3 DNA sequence: TGTGCCAGCAGCCAAAAGCTCGGGAGGCCGGTCGACGGCTACACCTTC. Translation gives CASSQKLGRPVDGYTF.